The entry below describes one T cell receptor beta chain. Its specificity is unknown. These data originate in a study of post-analysis software for immune sequencing data. TCR beta cDNA libraries had unique molecular identifiers. It was from about 0.94 to 9.7 million T cells that 530,000 or so cDNA molecules came. TCRdb re-called the PCR reads with MiXCR, one entry per CDR3 protein. The data contain 180,000 or so distinct CDR3 sequences, 25% to 35% of them seen just once; the ten biggest clones take up around 3.7%. CDR3 length: 16 amino acids. Looked up from germline, CDR1 is SEHNR and CDR2 is FQNEAQ (reference sequence). The V gene lost 5 bases and the J gene lost 6 bases, with 19 bases spanning the gap. General study findings and limits: Diversity measured as normalized Chao1 was significantly lower in multiple sclerosis patients than in controls. Five TRBV segments were significantly more frequent in patients than in controls. TRBV5-6, TRBV5-1 and TRBV20-1 were among these segments.

The chain recombines TRBV7-9 with TRBJ2-2; D tentatively fits TRBD1 or TRBD2 (6 bases each). The sequenced sample was blood. This TCR came from a girl aged 2-17 years with multiple sclerosis. The CDR3 sequence: CASSPLTGGQSGELFF. The DNA for the CDR3 is TGTGCCAGCAGCCCGCTGACTGGGGGGCAATCCGGGGAGCTGTTTTTT.